This T cell receptor (beta chain) was captured in a study of regulatory T cells in long-lasting Graves disease. At the level of the study: New Graves' disease cases had less than 3 months of antithyroid drugs.

According to the study, TCR beta libraries were built with iRepertoire HTBI primers and CDR3-region Arm-PCR. Original processing methods: Detected in the samples were approximately 58 TRBV and about 15 TRBJ segments. Each CDR3 protein gets one entry after TCRdb re-called the multiplex PCR reads with MiXCR. These V and J calls are TCRdb output, not the study's own analysis. The data contain roughly 430,000 distinct CDR3 sequences, about 16% of them seen just once; the ten biggest clones take up 9.5% to 12%. This clonotype was found many times. Trimming shortened V by 3 bases and J by 0 bases, and 11 bases separated the two germline ends. CDR3 length: 15 amino acids. Germline lookup yields CDR1 MGHRA and CDR2 YSYEKL. Stated time point: newly diagnosed GD, antithyroid drugs for less than 3 months. There was RNA extracted from PBMCs, and the TCR library was made from it. This same sample was also part of a study on T cells in Graves' hyperthyroidism and ophthalmopathy. That study adds: Uncontrolled infection, other autoimmune disease, pregnancy or lactation disqualified patients from enrolment. The majority of expanded thyroid clonotypes above 0.001 also appeared in blood.

The V gene is TRBV4-1, the J gene TRBJ1-2; D possibly corresponds to TRBD1 (6 bases). The sequence was obtained from a woman aged 25 to 45 with Graves disease. The sample consisted of peripheral blood mononuclear cells (PBMCs), taken at new diagnosis, from a patient treated with antithyroid drugs. The CDR3 loop is CASSQAGEANYGYTF. The CDR3 coding sequence is TGCGCCAGCAGCCAGGCAGGGGAAGCTAACTATGGCTACACCTTC.